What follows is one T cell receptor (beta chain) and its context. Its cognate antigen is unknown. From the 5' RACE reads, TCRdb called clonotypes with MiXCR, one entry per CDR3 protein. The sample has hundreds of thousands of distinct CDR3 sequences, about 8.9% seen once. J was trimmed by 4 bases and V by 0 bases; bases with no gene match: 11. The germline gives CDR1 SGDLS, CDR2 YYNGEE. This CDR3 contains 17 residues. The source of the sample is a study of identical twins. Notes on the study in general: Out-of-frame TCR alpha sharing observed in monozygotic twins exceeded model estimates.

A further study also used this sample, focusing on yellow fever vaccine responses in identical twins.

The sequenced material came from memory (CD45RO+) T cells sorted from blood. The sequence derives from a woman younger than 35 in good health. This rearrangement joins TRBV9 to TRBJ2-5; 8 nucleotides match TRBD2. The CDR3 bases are TGTGCCAGCAGCGTAGCAACAAGCGGGAGTGGTATAGAGACCCAGTACTTC. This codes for CASSVATSGSGIETQYF.